This TCR beta chain was documented in a study of T-cell memory formation after mild COVID-19 (dated by TCRdb to 2020 to 2022). About the study as a whole: Most TCR sequence clusters were specific to one of the two donors. In a couple of donors, T-cell clones that expanded and contracted after mild COVID-19 were tracked by sequencing TCRalpha and TCRbeta repertoires over time. The cohort comprised two young, previously healthy adult volunteers, one female and one male. What the work shows at the level of the full study, not this receptor alone: Balanced CD4/CD8 phenotypes were observed for clones contracting from day 15 to 85, whereas a bias towards CD4+ was observed for a second wave of clones expanding from day 15 to 37. The study included only a couple of mild cases, and larger cohorts that include severe cases with pre-infection samples were judged to be necessary. SARS-CoV-2 specificity was not confirmed for the second-wave clones peaking on day 37. Contracting CD4+ clones turned up mainly in the CM and EM memory subsets, whereas EMRA was where CD8+ clones were enriched. Some responding clones were detected in pre-infection memory, which suggested that pre-existing cross-reactive memory T cells had joined the SARS-CoV-2 response.

V is shortened by 7 bases, J by 1 base, and the region joining them spans 16 bases. The CDR3 covers 16 residues, taking in both the cysteine and the phenylalanine. The sequence is cut down to CDR3 DNA, 48 bases in frame from base 1. The germline V gene provides CDR1 SGHTA and CDR2 FQGTGA. Turning to this clonotype: The antigen it binds to is not known. No quality values exist for individual bases; no much larger clone is one base distant.

Ficoll-Paque density gradient centrifugation was the method used to isolate PBMCs. For sequencing, an Illumina NovaSeq 6000 was employed. Using 5'RACE with constant-segment primers, TCRalpha and TCRbeta cDNA libraries were constructed, with sample barcodes and unique molecular identifiers added in the process. Trizol reagent was used to extract RNA from every sample. The libraries were amplified in two PCR steps, and the second step added a second sample barcode and Illumina TruSeq adapters. The libraries were sequenced on an Illumina NovaSeq using 2 x 150 bp paired-end reads. On the study's bioinformatics: Reads were demultiplexed and collapsed into UMI-guided consensus sequences with migec v1.2.7. Using mixcr v2.1.11, the UMI consensuses were aligned to TRA and TRB V and J templates and assembled into clonotypes. Expanded or contracted clonotypes were those called significant by both edgeR and NoisET, with noise models trained on biological replicates. For edgeR calls, the cutoffs were a false discovery rate-adjusted p below 0.01 and a log2 fold-change threshold of 1. As an exploratory analysis of dynamics, PCA with hierarchical clustering was applied to max-normalized trajectories of the 1000 most abundant clonotypes. Separately sequenced CD4+ and CD8+ repertoires were used to assign a CD4 or CD8 phenotype to each responding clone. The raw public data were reprocessed by TCRdb itself: fastp quality trimming at Q25, MiXCR clonotype calling, in-frame beta chains only. Each CDR3 protein appears once, grouped with its most common genes and DNA. TCRdb assigned the V and J calls; the authors' analysis was not used. Within this sample are roughly 500,000 distinct CDR3 sequences, with roughly 20% of them counted one time only. The top ten clonotypes cover about an eighth of the sample.

The TCR comes from an adult woman who had mild COVID-19 (a few samples of this study predate the infection). The sample titles of this study are shuffled in the database, so cell type and time point are left out; the donor was told from shared clones. The receptor chain draws on TRBV7-3 and TRBJ2-2, and the D gene may be TRBD2, 7 bases matching. Input material: PBMCs or a T cell subset sorted from them (not recorded which). The CDR3 reads CASNPGGGRNTGELFF. DNA sequence: TGTGCCAGCAACCCTGGGGGGGGCAGGAACACCGGGGAGCTGTTTTTT.